This T cell receptor (beta chain) comes out of a study of blood T cell repertoires in COVID-19. About the research overall: Collection of acute and convalescent COVID-19 samples took place in the United States, Italy and Spain. From T cells, B-cell-depleted T cells, or PBMCs came the material, which was cDNA or gDNA.

A remark on this clone: Its ends do not fully match the called genes, so a read error is possible.

Under the authors' procedure: Amplification of reference gene primers was used by the study to estimate nucleated cell counts. Clones were sequenced by immunoSEQ multiplex PCR, and TCRdb holds only the in-frame ones, with some missing. V, J and clone size are those of that table, while D and trimming were read from the DNA. In the table there are more than 90,000 clones, more than 75% of which are singletons. This CDR3 spans 10 amino acids. Germline lookup yields CDR1 WSHSY and CDR2 SAAADI. The chain links TRBV10-2 to TRBJ2-3; 7 nucleotides agree with TRBD1. The source of this sequence is a man aged 35 to 55 with acute or convalescent COVID-19. Material for sequencing was peripheral blood. The CDR3 loop reads CASDRALPNF. The DNA of the CDR3 is TGCGCCAGCGACAGGGCATTGCCCAATTTT.